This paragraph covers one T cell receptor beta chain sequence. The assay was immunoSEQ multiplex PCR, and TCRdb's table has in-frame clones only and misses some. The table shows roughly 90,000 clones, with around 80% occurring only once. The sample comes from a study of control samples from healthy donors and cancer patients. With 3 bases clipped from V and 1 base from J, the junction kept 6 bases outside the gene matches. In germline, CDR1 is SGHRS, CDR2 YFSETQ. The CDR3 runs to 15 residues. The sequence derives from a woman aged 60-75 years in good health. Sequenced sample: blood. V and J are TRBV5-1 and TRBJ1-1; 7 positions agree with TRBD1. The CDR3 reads CASSSTGQRNTEAFF. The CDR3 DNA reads TGCGCCAGCAGCTCGACGGGACAGAGGAACACTGAAGCTTTCTTT.